The rows below give T cell receptor beta chains drawn from one sample of a study of cytomegalovirus exposure and HLA in healthy donors. Profiling relied on immunoSEQ multiplex PCR, and the TCRdb table lists in-frame clones only, not all of them. The sample lists 140,000 or so clones, about 70% occurring once. Input material: PBMCs. Source of these receptors: a man aged 55 to 69 in good health and CMV-seronegative. Both conserved end residues are part of each CDR3. D genes are given only for firm matches. The size field is filled for only some rows; it gives once, few, many or a size class.

V gene	D gene	J gene	clone size	CDR3 DNA	CDR3 protein
TRBV6-6	-	TRBJ2-1	once	TGTGCCAGCAGTTCGGACTTTGGCCGCAATGAGCAGTTCTTC	CASSSDFGRNEQFF
TRBV5-1	-	TRBJ1-4	-	TGCGCCAGCAGCTTGGACACAACTGAAAAACTGTTTTTT	CASSLDTTEKLFF
TRBV23-1	-	TRBJ2-2	few	TGCGCCAGCAGTCCAACAGGGAAGTACACCGGGGAGCTGTTTTTT	CASSPTGKYTGELFF
TRBV19	-	TRBJ2-2	-	TGTGCCAGTAGTATGGAGGGAACCTCGAACACCGGGGAGCTGTTTTTT	CASSMEGTSNTGELFF
TRBV2	TRBD2	TRBJ2-3	few	TGTGCCAGCAGTGGGAGACTAGCGGGAGTAGGTCCCCCAGATACGCAGTATTTT	CASSGRLAGVGPPDTQYF
TRBV28	TRBD1	TRBJ1-4	-	TGTGCCAGCAGTTCCCCACAGGGGCGGAATTGGAGCGGTGAAAAACTGTTTTTT	CASSSPQGRNWSGEKLFF
TRBV29-1	-	TRBJ1-1	-	TGCAGCGCCGGGGGGAGGAACACTGAAGCTTTCTTT	CSAGGRNTEAFF
TRBV10-1	-	TRBJ1-1	few	TGCGCCAGCAGCCCGACGGGGGGTCGGAGGAACACTGAAGCTTTCTTT	CASSPTGGRRNTEAFF
TRBV30	-	TRBJ1-5	-	TGTGCCTGGAGTCCTCTCACAGGACCCAATCAGCCCCAGCATTTT	CAWSPLTGPNQPQHF
TRBV5-6	-	TRBJ1-2	-	TGTGCCAGCAGCTTGGGACTGGGAGGAATGGATGGCTACACCTTC	CASSLGLGGMDGYTF
TRBV27	TRBD1	TRBJ2-7	-	TGTGCCAGCAGTGAATACGGACAGGGTGTAGAGCAGTACTTC	CASSEYGQGVEQYF
TRBV7-9	TRBD1	TRBJ2-7	few	TGTGCCAGCAGCTTACTACAGGGGGGCGAGCAGTACTTC	CASSLLQGGEQYF
TRBV19	TRBD1	TRBJ2-1	once	TGTGCCAGTAGTACTGGACAGGGGGAGTACAATGAGCAGTTCTTC	CASSTGQGEYNEQFF
TRBV27	-	TRBJ2-3	-	TGTGCCAGCAATGGCGGGCGACTCACAGATACGCAGTATTTT	CASNGGRLTDTQYF
TRBV7-3	TRBD2	TRBJ2-7	-	TGTGCCAGCAGCTTAAATCCGGGAGGGACCCACGAGCAGTACTTC	CASSLNPGGTHEQYF
TRBV7-2	-	TRBJ1-2	-	TGTGCCAGCAGCTTACCTTCGTCAGGGAACTATGGCTACACCTTC	CASSLPSSGNYGYTF
TRBV6-5	-	TRBJ1-1	-	TGTGCCAGCAGTAGCGGGGTGGACACTGAAGCTTTCTTT	CASSSGVDTEAFF
TRBV9	TRBD2	TRBJ2-3	-	TGTGCCAGCAGCGGGCCGGGACTAGATACAGATACGCAGTATTTT	CASSGPGLDTDTQYF
TRBV7-8	TRBD1	TRBJ1-1	-	TGTGCCAGCAGCTATCGGACAGGGCAAACTGAAGCTTTCTTT	CASSYRTGQTEAFF
TRBV4-3	-	TRBJ1-1	few	TGCGCCAGCAGCCAAGGACTTATGATGAACACTGAAGCTTTCTTT	CASSQGLMMNTEAFF
TRBV7-3	TRBD1	TRBJ1-1	-	TGTGCCAGCAGGATCACAGGGGATCACACTGAAGCTTTCTTT	CASRITGDHTEAFF
TRBV7-8	-	TRBJ1-5	-	TGTGCCAGCAGCTTGGGGATAAATGGCCGTCGGGGGCAGCCCCAGCATTTT	CASSLGINGRRGQPQHF
TRBV5-1	TRBD2	TRBJ2-5	-	TGCGCCAGCAGCTTGGCGGGTCGGGGGGACGAGACCCAGTACTTC	CASSLAGRGDETQYF
TRBV11-2	-	TRBJ2-1	-	TGTGCCAGCTGGGGCGGGGATGAGCAGTTCTTC	CASWGGDEQFF
TRBV5-6	TRBD2	TRBJ2-7	-	TGTGCCAGCACCTTACTGTGGGCGGGAGCCCGCGAGCAGTACTTC	CASTLLWAGAREQYF
TRBV7-8	-	TRBJ2-5	once	TGTGCCAGCAGCTTAATTGACAGAGCCCAGTACTTC	CASSLIDRAQYF
TRBV28	TRBD1	TRBJ1-5	-	TGTGCCAGCAGTTCGGGACAGGGGGCTTCCCAGCATTTT	CASSSGQGASQHF
TRBV5-6	-	TRBJ2-7	-	TGTGCCAGCAGCCCGCCGGGACATCCGAAGGGCCGCTACGAGCAGTACTTC	CASSPPGHPKGRYEQYF
TRBV5-1	-	TRBJ1-1	few	TGCGCCAGCAGCTTGGCGCAGGGGAACACTGAAGCTTTCTTT	CASSLAQGNTEAFF
TRBV5-6	TRBD2	TRBJ2-3	-	TGTGCCAGCAGTCCCGCGGGAGGGCTCCAGTATTTT	CASSPAGGLQYF
TRBV25-1	-	TRBJ2-1	-	TGTGCCAGCAGTGAATTTGAACGACTATTCAATGAGCAGTTCTTC	CASSEFERLFNEQFF
TRBV15	-	TRBJ2-3	few	TGTGCCACCAGCAGGGCGGGGGCCAGCACAGATACGCAGTATTTT	CATSRAGASTDTQYF
TRBV7-2	-	TRBJ2-5	-	TGTGCCAGCAGCTTCAGTGGGAGGGAGACCCAGTACTTC	CASSFSGRETQYF
TRBV7-2	TRBD2	TRBJ2-3	-	TGTGCCAGCAGCTCGGGACTAGCGGGAGGCACAGATACGCAGTATTTT	CASSSGLAGGTDTQYF
TRBV5-1	TRBD2	TRBJ2-3	-	TGCGCCAGCAGCCCCCTAGCGGGAGGATTTTCAGATACGCAGTATTTT	CASSPLAGGFSDTQYF
TRBV7-2	-	TRBJ2-3	-	TGTGCCAGCAGCCCAGGCACAGATACGCAGTATTTT	CASSPGTDTQYF
TRBV5-4	TRBD1	TRBJ1-1	-	TGTGCCAGCAGTTACGACAGGGGGAACACTGAAGCTTTCTTT	CASSYDRGNTEAFF